This entry is about one T cell receptor (beta chain). The PCR contained 60 Vbeta and 13 Jbeta primers. Repertoires were generated with immunoSEQ multiplex PCR, while TCRdb's copy carries only in-frame clones and drops some. The sample consists of roughly 250,000 clones, under 80% of them appearing once. These data are taken from a study of cytomegalovirus exposure and HLA in healthy donors. Germline V lookup: CDR1 SGHTS, CDR2 YDEGEE. V lost 0 bases to trimming and J lost 4 bases, with 8 bases between them. CDR3 length: 15 residues. The source is a female donor in good health and CMV-seronegative. The sequencing input was PBMCs. The chain joins TRBV5-8 to TRBJ2-6, with D perhaps TRBD1 (5 bases). CDR3 bases: TGTGCCAGCAGCTTGGTGGGGCCCGGGGCCAACGTCCTGACTTTC. This gives the protein CASSLVGPGANVLTF.